This T cell receptor (beta chain) was profiled in a study of blood T cell repertoires in COVID-19. Overall study: Sites in the United States, Italy and Spain provided acute and convalescent COVID-19 samples. T cells, B-cell-depleted T cells, or PBMCs provided the cDNA or gDNA that served as material.

The CDR3 covers 13 residues. Between the trimmed V and J ends, which lost 7 bases and 8 bases, there was a span of 20 bases. In germline, CDR1 is SQVTM, CDR2 ANQGSEA. Original analysis: Amplification with reference gene primers provided the estimates of nucleated cell counts. Generated by immunoSEQ multiplex PCR, the TCRdb table keeps only in-frame clones and is missing some. V, J and clone size are those of that table, while D and trimming were read from the DNA. Here the sample spans some 380,000 clones, nearly 90% being singletons. This clonotype was obtained from a man aged 18 to 35 with active or convalescent COVID-19. This chain connects TRBV29-1 to TRBJ1-2; TRBD1 might be the D (6 bases). Input material: peripheral blood. CDR3 sequence: CSGYREGLAGYTF. In DNA, the CDR3 is TGCAGCGGATACAGGGAGGGGTTAGCGGGCTACACCTTC.